The subject of this entry is one TCR beta chain. Per the germline V gene, CDR1 is SGDLS and CDR2 is YYNGEE. The CDR3 is 16 residues long. Deletions cut 0 bases from V and 6 bases from J, with 16 bases between. Sample-barcoded 5' priming and a J-beta primer mix drove a second PCR of roughly 7 to 11 cycles. From the 5' RACE reads, TCRdb called clonotypes with MiXCR, one entry per CDR3 protein. The sample comprises 750,000 to 950,000 distinct CDR3 sequences, just under 30% of which are singletons, and 10% to 13% rests with the top ten. The data stem from a study of blood T cells in healthy people across ages. Across the whole study: The template switching approach captured approximately one barcoded beta molecule for every two T cells.

Each sample used at least 6 million PBMCs. The sample also formed part of further work on T cells of mothers and their children.

The source of this sequence is a woman aged 40-49 years in good health. Specimen: blood. The chain recombines TRBV9 with TRBJ1-3; D is perhaps TRBD1 (5 bases). CDR3 protein: CASSVEAGPRVNTIYF. In DNA, the CDR3 is TGTGCCAGCAGCGTAGAGGCCGGTCCCAGGGTAAACACCATATATTTT.